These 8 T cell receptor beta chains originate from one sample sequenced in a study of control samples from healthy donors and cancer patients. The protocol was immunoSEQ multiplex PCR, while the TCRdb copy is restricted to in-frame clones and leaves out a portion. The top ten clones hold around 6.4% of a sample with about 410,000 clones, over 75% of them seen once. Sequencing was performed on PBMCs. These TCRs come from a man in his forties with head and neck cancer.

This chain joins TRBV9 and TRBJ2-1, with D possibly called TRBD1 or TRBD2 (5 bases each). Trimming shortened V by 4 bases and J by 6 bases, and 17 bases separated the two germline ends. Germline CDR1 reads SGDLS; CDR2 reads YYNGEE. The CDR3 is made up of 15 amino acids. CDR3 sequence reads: CASSLPDLGGNEQFF. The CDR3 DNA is TGTGCCAGCAGCCTACCCGACCTTGGGGGCAATGAGCAGTTCTTC.

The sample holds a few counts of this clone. The CDR3 DNA is TGTGCCAGCAGCCAAGTAGCGGGAGGCTATGAGCAGTTCTTC. Protein sequence: CASSQVAGGYEQFF. The genes are TRBV3-1 (or the pseudogene TRBV3-2) and TRBJ2-1; TRBD2 matches at 10 bases. Germline loops: CDR1 LGHDT, CDR2 YNNKEL (reference sequence). Trimming took 1 base from V and 8 from J; bases not matched to a gene: 2. This CDR3 spans 14 amino acids.

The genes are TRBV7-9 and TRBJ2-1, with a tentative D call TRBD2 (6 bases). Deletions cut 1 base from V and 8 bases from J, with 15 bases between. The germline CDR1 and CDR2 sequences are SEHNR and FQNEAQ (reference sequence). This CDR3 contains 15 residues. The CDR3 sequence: CASSLGDRPGDEQFF. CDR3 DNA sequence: TGTGCCAGCAGCTTAGGAGATCGCCCGGGGGATGAGCAGTTCTTC.

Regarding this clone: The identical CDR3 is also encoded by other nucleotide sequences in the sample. The CDR3 sequence: CSARRNTEAFF. The CDR3 nucleotides are TGCAGTGCCAGGCGGAACACTGAAGCTTTCTTT. The chain links TRBV20-1 to TRBJ1-1, with D unclear. This CDR3 contains 11 residues. V lost 6 bases to trimming and J lost 1 base, with 6 bases between them. Germline assignment: CDR1 DFQATT and CDR2 SNEGSKA (reference sequence).

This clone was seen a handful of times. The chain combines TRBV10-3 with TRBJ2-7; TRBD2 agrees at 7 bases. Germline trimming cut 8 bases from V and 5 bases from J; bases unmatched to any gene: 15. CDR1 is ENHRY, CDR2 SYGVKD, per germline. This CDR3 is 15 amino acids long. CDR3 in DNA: TGTGCCATCTCGAGCGGGGCCGGGGACTTCCACGAGCAGTACTTC. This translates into CAISSGAGDFHEQYF.

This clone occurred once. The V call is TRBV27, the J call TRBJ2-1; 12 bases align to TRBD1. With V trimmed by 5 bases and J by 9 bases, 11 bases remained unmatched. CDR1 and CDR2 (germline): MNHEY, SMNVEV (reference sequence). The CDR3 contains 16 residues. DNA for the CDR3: TGTGCCAGCAGTCTTAAGGGACAGGGGGCAATCATTGAGCAGTTCTTC. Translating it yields CASSLKGQGAIIEQFF.

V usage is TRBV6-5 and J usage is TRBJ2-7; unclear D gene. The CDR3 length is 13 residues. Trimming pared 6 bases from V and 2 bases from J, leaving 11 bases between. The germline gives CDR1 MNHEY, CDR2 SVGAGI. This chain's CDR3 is CASSPRPAYEQYF. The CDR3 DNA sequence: TGTGCCAGCAGCCCCCGGCCAGCCTACGAGCAGTACTTC.

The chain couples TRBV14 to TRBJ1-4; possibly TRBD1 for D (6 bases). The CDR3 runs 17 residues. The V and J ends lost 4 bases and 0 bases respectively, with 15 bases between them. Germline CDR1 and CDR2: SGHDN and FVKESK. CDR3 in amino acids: CASSPLGGAATNEKLFF. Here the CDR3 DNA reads TGTGCCAGCAGCCCCTTGGGGGGGGCAGCAACTAATGAAAAACTGTTTTTT.